This T cell receptor beta chain was identified during a study of T cell responses to AZD1222 COVID-19 vaccine (dated by TCRdb to the early 2020s). About the investigation overall: AZD1222 recipients with second doses at about 4 weeks or about 12 weeks were pooled, because spike-specific TCR depth and breadth did not differ between schedules. TCR sequencing covered fewer than 250 trial participants: 207 given two doses of AZD1222 and 26 given two doses of MenACWY control vaccine. Trial participants were enrolled by age into 18-55, 56-69 and 70-plus year subgroups, with about 150, 28 and 57 TCR-sequenced participants respectively.

The CDR3 regions of human TCRbeta chains were analyzed by immunosequencing. The paper's processing steps were these. TCRs in the repertoires were matched against a reference library of SARS-CoV-2-specific TCRs that had been generated with the MIRA antigen-specificity platform. Breadth was defined as the fraction of unique TCRs that were SARS-CoV-2-associated, and depth was defined as the fraction of total T cells that were SARS-CoV-2-associated. Using the MIRA data, each spike-specific TCR was mapped to the spike region that the TCR reacts to and placed in a CD4 or CD8 class. Log10-transformed breadth and depth values were compared by one-way ANOVA with Sidak's multiple comparisons tests. This immuneACCESS table, as held by TCRdb, lists in-frame sequences with V and J called but not all clones. Of the missing ones, under half trace to an unresolved V gene in checked studies; the others have no known cause. V and J calls and clone size are given by that table; D and trimming were obtained from the DNA. Here the sample has 95,000 to 150,000 clones; over 75% occur a single time. The ten largest clones take up approximately 3.3% of the sample.

On this clone: The specificity of this receptor is unknown. No base-level quality is on record; no much larger clone is a single base apart.

The study at large found these results: Epitopes outside the regions mutated in the B.1.351 and B.1.1.7 variants were reportedly recognized by nearly half of the unique spike-specific TCRs. No day 14 peak-response samples were available, so repertoires were characterized only after the peak T cell response. In the small 56-69-year group, the increase in depth fell short of significance, most likely because of low power. Participants were mostly white British, with more females than males. The authors suggested clonal diversity may have been underestimated. The whole spike protein was spanned by vaccine-associated CD4 TCRs, and dominant responses were seen in regions 160-218 and 743-854. Conclusions about previously exposed vaccinees are limited because only six or seven AZD1222 recipients were SARS-CoV-2 seropositive at baseline. A significant rise in spike-specific TCR breadth and depth was observed after two AZD1222 doses relative to day 0 and relative to MenACWY recipients.

The junction shows trimming of 6 bases on V and 5 bases on J, and the gene matches do not reach 21 bases of it. The germline V gene provides CDR1 MDHEN and CDR2 SYDVKM. The CDR3 numbers 18 residues from cysteine through phenylalanine. Left in the record is the CDR3 DNA by itself, 54 bases read in frame from the first base. The sample's time point label is to be understood as: baseline before first vaccination. Vaccinee samples came from UK trials COV001 and COV002, including a single-blind randomized controlled phase 2/3 trial of AZD1222 (ChAdOx1 nCoV-19) in healthy adults. For TCRbeta chain sequencing, PBMC samples from trial participants were taken at day 0 and at day 28 after the second dose.

The source is an adult in good health. Sequenced here: peripheral blood, sampled on day 0 of AZD1222 vaccination. In this chain, TRBV28 is recombined with TRBJ2-5; 7 central bases correspond to TRBD1. The CDR3 amino acid sequence is: CASSPRDETGPFGETQYF. The bases read TGTGCCAGCAGCCCCCGAGACGAGACAGGGCCGTTCGGGGAGACCCAGTACTTC.